Described below is a single TCR beta chain sequence and its context. Its antigen is unknown. This sample was taken from a study of T cell repertoires in cytomegalovirus infection. Study details: It can be stated that public TCR beta signatures indicated CMV infection as well as a matching HLA type.

The CDR3 sequence is 14 residues long. Trimming removed 3 bases at V and 4 bases at J, with 11 bases between. Germline CDR1 KGHSH, CDR2 LQKENI. Study-wide results and caveats: Cumulative frequency (of public TCR beta family members) identified carriers of CMV plus the relevant HLA. HLA-C-restricted TCR beta clonotypes specific for CMV led the ex vivo response.

MiXCR was run by TCRdb on the reads, yielding one entry per CDR3 protein. Seen here are just under 550,000 distinct CDR3 sequences, 26% observed once, and the top ten hold 13%. The gene calls are TRBV18 and TRBJ2-3; no definite D call. The TCR sequence derives from a human donor in good health (CMV status not recorded). Some clones in this sample may be carry-over from other donors' samples. What was sequenced was PBMCs. The CDR3 region is CASSPPASSDTQYF. CDR3 nucleotides: TGTGCCAGCTCACCGCCTGCGAGCTCAGATACGCAGTATTTT.